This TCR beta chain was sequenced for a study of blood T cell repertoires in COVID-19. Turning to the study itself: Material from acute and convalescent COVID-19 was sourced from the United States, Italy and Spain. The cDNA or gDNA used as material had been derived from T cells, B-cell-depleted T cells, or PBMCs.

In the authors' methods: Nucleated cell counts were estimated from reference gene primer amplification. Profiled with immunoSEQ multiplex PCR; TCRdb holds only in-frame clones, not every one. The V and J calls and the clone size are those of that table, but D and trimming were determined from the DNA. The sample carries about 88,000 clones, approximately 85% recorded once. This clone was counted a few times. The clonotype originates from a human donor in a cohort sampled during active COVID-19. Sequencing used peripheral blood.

The CDR3 nucleotides read TGTGCCAGCATAGGCGGGGGGGCCTTTGAGCAGTTCTTC. It encodes CASIGGGAFEQFF. The rearrangement links TRBV12-3 or TRBV12-4 to TRBJ2-1; TRBD2 aligns across 9 bases. Germline trimming cut 7 bases from V and 9 bases from J; bases unmatched to any gene: 7. The CDR3 extends over 13 amino acids.